This T cell receptor beta chain was sequenced in a study of blood T cell repertoires in COVID-19. Study-wide background: T cells, B-cell-depleted T cells, or PBMCs provided the cDNA or gDNA that served as material.

Original processing methods: Amplifying reference gene primers gave estimates of nucleated cell counts. Clones were sequenced by immunoSEQ multiplex PCR, and TCRdb holds only the in-frame ones, with some missing. V and J calls and clone size are those listed in that table; D and trimming were worked out from the DNA. The sample has more than 45,000 clones, 85% to 90% seen once. V gave up 6 bases and J gave up 6 bases, with 12 bases separating them. Germline CDR1 is SGHTA and CDR2 is FQGNSA. CDR3 length: 14 amino acids. The sequence was obtained from a man between 60 and 75 years old with acute or convalescent COVID-19. The chain employs TRBV7-2 and TRBJ1-6; unclear D gene. Material: peripheral blood. Here the CDR3 reads CASSPLVSNSPLHF. For the CDR3, the DNA is TGTGCCAGCAGTCCCCTCGTTTCTAATTCACCCCTCCACTTT.